The 2 T cell receptor beta chains given below trace back to one sample, sequenced in a study of blood T cell repertoires in COVID-19. Profiling relied on immunoSEQ multiplex PCR, and the TCRdb table lists in-frame clones only, not all of them. The sample contains some 310,000 clones, about 90% of which appear only once. The sequenced sample was peripheral blood. These receptors all come from a woman aged 40 to 50 with COVID-19, enrolled during active disease.

The gene calls are TRBV28 and TRBJ1-3; 9 bases are a match to TRBD1. This CDR3 is 16 amino acids long. Trimming took 4 bases from V and 1 from J; bases not matched to a gene: 5. CDR1 and CDR2 (germline): MDHEN, SYDVKM. The CDR3 region has the DNA TGTGCCAGCAGTTCTCCCGGACAGGGGTCTGGAAACACCATATATTTT. Amino acid sequence: CASSSPGQGSGNTIYF.

The V call is TRBV11-2, the J call TRBJ1-4; 7 bases are shared with TRBD1. Trimming removed 4 bases from V and 5 bases from J; junction bases left unmatched: 7. The CDR3 runs 15 residues. CDR1 SGHAT and CDR2 FQNNGV come from the germline V gene. CDR3 DNA sequence: TGTGCCAGCAGCTCACAGGGGAAGTTGAATGAAAAACTGTTTTTT. Translation gives CASSSQGKLNEKLFF.